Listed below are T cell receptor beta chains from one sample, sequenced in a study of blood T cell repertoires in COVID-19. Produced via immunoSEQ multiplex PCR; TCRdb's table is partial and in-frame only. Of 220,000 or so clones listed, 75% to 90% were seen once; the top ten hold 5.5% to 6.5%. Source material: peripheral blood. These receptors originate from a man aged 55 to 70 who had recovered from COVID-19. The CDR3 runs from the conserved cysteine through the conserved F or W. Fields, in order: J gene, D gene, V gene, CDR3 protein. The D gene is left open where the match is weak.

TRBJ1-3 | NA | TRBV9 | CASSPGVSGNTIYF
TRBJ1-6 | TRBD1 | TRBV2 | CASREQGNSPLHF
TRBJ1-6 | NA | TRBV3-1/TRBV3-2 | CASSQNGPRLHF
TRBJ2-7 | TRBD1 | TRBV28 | CASRKQGFSYEQYF
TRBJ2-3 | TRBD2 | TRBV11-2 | CASSPVSGGGTDTQYF
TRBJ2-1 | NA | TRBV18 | CASSPPDRIYNEQFF
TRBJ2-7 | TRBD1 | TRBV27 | CASSRTGSPYEQYF
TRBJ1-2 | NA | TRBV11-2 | CASSFTGYGYTF
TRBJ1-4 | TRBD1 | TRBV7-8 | CASSTRKTGTGGEKLFF
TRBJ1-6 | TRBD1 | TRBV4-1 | CASSHPDRGNSPLHF
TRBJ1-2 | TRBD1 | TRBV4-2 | CASSQGGQGFSYTF
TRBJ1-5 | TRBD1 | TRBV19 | CAAGSYAGTGTQPQHF
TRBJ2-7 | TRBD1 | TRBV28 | CASSPTGGGDEQYF
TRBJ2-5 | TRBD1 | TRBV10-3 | CAISGQGARETQYF
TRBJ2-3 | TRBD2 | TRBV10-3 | CAIGETSGFTSTDTQYF
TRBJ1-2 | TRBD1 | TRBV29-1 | CSVGAPGTGNGYTF
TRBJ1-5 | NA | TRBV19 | CASSIGRGNNQPQHF
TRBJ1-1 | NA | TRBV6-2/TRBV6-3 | CASSQGGLNTEAFF
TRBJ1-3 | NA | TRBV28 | CASRADGSGNTIYF
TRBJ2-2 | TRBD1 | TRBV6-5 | CASRDLTGGTGELFF
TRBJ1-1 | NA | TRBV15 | CATSRGARNTEAFF
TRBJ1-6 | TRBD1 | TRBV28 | CASSSRRTGSSYNSPLHF